A few counts support the clone carrying this TCR beta chain. Its target is unknown. The CDR3 covers 16 residues. From germline, CDR1 is LNHNV and CDR2 YYDKDF (reference sequence). After removal of 0 bases from V and 9 bases from J, the junction contained 7 bases not matched to a gene. TCRdb ran MiXCR on the 5' RACE reads and lists one entry per CDR3 protein. Among about 430,000 distinct CDR3 sequences listed, approximately 18% were seen once. The data stem from a study of T-cell memory formation after mild COVID-19. Across the whole study: Largely, the TCR clusters proved donor specific. General observations from the study: From day 15 to 85, contracting clones were balanced between CD4 and CD8, whereas later expanders leaned toward CD4+.

Sequencing input: PBMCs or a T cell subset sorted from them (not recorded which). This rearrangement joins TRBV15 to TRBJ1-6; 8 nucleotides match TRBD1. The TCR comes from a man aged 18 to 30 who had mild COVID-19 (a few samples of this study predate the infection). Cell type and time point are not known. The CDR3 reads CATSRDSVQGASPLHF. The DNA of the CDR3 is TGTGCCACCAGCAGAGATTCGGTGCAGGGGGCTTCACCCCTCCACTTT.